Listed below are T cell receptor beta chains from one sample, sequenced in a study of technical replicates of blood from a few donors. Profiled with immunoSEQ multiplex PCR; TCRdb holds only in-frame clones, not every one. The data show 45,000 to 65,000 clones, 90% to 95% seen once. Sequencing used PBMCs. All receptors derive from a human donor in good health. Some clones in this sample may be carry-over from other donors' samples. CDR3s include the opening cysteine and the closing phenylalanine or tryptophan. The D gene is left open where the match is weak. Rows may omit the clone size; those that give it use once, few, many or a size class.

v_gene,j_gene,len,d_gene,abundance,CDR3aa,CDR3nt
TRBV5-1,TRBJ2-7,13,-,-,CASSWRTAYEQYF,TGCGCCAGCAGCTGGAGGACAGCCTACGAGCAGTACTTC
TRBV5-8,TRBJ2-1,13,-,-,CASSFTNYNEQFF,TGTGCCAGCAGCTTCACTAACTACAATGAGCAGTTCTTC
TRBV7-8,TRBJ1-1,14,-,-,CASSSTTENTEAFF,TGTGCCAGCAGCTCGACGACAGAGAACACTGAAGCTTTCTTT
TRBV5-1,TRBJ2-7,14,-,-,CASSVRGAEYEQYF,TGCGCCAGCAGCGTCCGTGGGGCGGAGTACGAGCAGTACTTC
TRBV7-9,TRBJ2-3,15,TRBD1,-,CASSFRQGNTDTQYF,TGTGCCAGCAGCTTCCGACAGGGGAACACAGATACGCAGTATTTT
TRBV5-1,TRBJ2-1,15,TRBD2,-,CASSPPPGGPDEQFF,TGCGCCAGCAGCCCCCCCCCGGGGGGGCCGGATGAGCAGTTCTTC
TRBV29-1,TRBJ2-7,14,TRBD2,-,CSGVTGTTTYEQYF,TGCAGCGGGGTAACCGGGACTACAACCTACGAGCAGTACTTC
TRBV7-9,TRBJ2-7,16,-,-,CASSTLVWGSSYEQYF,TGTGCCAGCAGCACCCTAGTATGGGGCAGCTCCTACGAGCAGTACTTC
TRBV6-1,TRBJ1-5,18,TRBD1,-,CASSEVRKFRGSDQPQHF,TGTGCCAGCAGTGAAGTGAGGAAATTCAGGGGGTCGGATCAGCCCCAGCATTTT
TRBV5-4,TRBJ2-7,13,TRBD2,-,CASSGGLAGPRYF,TGTGCCAGCAGCGGGGGACTAGCAGGCCCTCGGTACTTC
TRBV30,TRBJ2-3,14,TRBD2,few,CAWSVLAGRDTQYF,TGTGCCTGGAGTGTGCTAGCGGGAAGGGATACGCAGTATTTT
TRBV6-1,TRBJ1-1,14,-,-,CASSALRGTTEAFF,TGTGCCAGCAGTGCCCTCCGGGGTACCACTGAAGCTTTCTTT
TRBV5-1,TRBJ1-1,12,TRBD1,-,CASTLTGGEAFF,TGCGCCAGCACCTTGACAGGGGGAGAAGCTTTCTTT
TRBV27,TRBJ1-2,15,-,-,CASRPAGGPNYGYTF,TGTGCCAGCAGGCCGGCGGGGGGCCCTAACTATGGCTACACCTTC
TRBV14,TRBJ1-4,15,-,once,CASSQESGPGEKLFF,TGTGCCAGCAGCCAAGAAAGTGGTCCCGGTGAAAAACTGTTTTTT
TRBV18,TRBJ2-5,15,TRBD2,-,CASSPPGGDQETQYF,TGTGCCAGCTCACCACCCGGGGGGGACCAAGAGACCCAGTACTTC
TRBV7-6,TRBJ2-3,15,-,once,CASSPGGTSTDTQYF,TGTGCCAGCAGCCCAGGGGGGACTAGCACAGATACGCAGTATTTT
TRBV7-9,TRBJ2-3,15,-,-,CASSLRGLGTDTQYF,TGTGCCAGCAGCTTAAGAGGGTTGGGCACAGATACGCAGTATTTT
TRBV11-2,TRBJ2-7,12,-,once,CASSLELGEQYF,TGTGCCAGCAGCTTGGAGTTGGGCGAGCAGTACTTC
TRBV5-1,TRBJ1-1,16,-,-,CASSLGAGQMNTEAFF,TGCGCCAGCAGCTTGGGGGCTGGGCAGATGAACACTGAAGCTTTCTTT
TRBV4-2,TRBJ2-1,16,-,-,CASSPVRGASGNEQFF,TGTGCCAGCAGCCCGGTTCGCGGGGCCTCGGGGAATGAGCAGTTCTTC
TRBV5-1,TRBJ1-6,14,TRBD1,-,CASSLQGAASPLHF,TGCGCCAGCAGCTTACAGGGGGCTGCTTCACCCCTCCACTTT
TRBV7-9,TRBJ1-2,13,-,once,CAPDRDIVYGYTF,TGTGCTCCGGACCGGGACATCGTCTATGGCTACACCTTC
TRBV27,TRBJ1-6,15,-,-,CASNSRQMTNSPLHF,TGTGCCAGCAACTCTCGACAGATGACTAATTCACCCCTCCACTTT
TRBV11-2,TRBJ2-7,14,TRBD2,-,CASRSSGTPYEQYF,TGTGCCAGCAGAAGTAGCGGGACGCCATACGAGCAGTACTTC
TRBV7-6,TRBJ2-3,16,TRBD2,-,CASSLAGGVSTDTQYF,TGTGCCAGCAGCCTAGCGGGGGGGGTGAGCACAGATACGCAGTATTTT
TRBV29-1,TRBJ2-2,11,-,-,CSAVTDRGLFF,TGCAGCGCTGTGACAGACCGTGGGCTGTTTTTT
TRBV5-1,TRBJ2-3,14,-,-,CASSLADSTDTQYF,TGCGCCAGCAGCTTGGCAGATAGCACAGATACGCAGTATTTT
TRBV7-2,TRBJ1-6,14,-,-,CASTKNTGNSPLHF,TGTGCCAGCACCAAAAATACAGGGAATTCACCCCTCCACTTT
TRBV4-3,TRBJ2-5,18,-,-,CASSQDVLASTRQETQYF,TGCGCCAGCAGCCAAGACGTGTTGGCCAGTACCCGCCAAGAGACCCAGTACTTC
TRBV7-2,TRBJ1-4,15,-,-,CASSRAGGVGEKLFF,TGTGCCAGCAGCCGGGCCGGCGGGGTTGGGGAAAAACTGTTTTTT
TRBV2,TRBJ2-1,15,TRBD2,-,CASKGGTSGYNEQFF,TGTGCCAGTAAGGGGGGGACTAGCGGGTACAATGAGCAGTTCTTC
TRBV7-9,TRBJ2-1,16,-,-,CASSPRDLQLYNEQFF,TGTGCCAGCAGCCCGCGGGATCTACAGCTCTACAATGAGCAGTTCTTC
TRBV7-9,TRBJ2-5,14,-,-,CASSSGVGGETQYF,TGTGCCAGCAGCTCAGGGGTAGGCGGTGAGACCCAGTACTTC
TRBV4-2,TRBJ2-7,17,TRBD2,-,CASSQEGSGGGSYEQYF,TGTGCCAGCAGCCAAGAAGGGAGCGGGGGGGGTTCCTACGAGCAGTACTTC
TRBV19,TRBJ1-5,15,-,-,CASSTSQRSNQPQHF,TGTGCCAGTAGTACGAGTCAACGTAGCAATCAGCCCCAGCATTTT
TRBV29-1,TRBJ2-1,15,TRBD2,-,CSVASGISSYNEQFF,TGCAGCGTTGCTAGCGGGATTAGCTCCTACAATGAGCAGTTCTTC
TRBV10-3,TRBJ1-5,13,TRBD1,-,CAISRDRGQPQHF,TGTGCCATCAGTCGGGACAGGGGACAGCCCCAGCATTTT
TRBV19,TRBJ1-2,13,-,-,CASSIDGEYGYTF,TGTGCCAGTAGTATAGACGGGGAGTATGGCTACACCTTC
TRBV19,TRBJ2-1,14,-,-,CASSIVVVAYEQFF,TGTGCCAGTAGTATCGTAGTAGTTGCATATGAGCAGTTCTTC
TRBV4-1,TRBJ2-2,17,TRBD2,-,CASSQDRLAGGTGELFF,TGCGCCAGCAGCCAAGATAGGCTAGCGGGGGGCACCGGGGAGCTGTTTTTT
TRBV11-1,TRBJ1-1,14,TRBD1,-,CASTTDRTDTEAFF,TGTGCCAGCACAACGGACAGGACGGACACTGAAGCTTTCTTT
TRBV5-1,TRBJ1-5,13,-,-,CASSLTGYQPQHF,TGCGCCAGCAGTTTGACAGGTTATCAGCCCCAGCATTTT
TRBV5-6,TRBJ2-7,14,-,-,CASSLIGVPNEQYF,TGTGCCAGCAGCTTGATAGGGGTGCCTAACGAGCAGTACTTC
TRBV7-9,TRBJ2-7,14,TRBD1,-,CASSSPDRPYEQYF,TGTGCCAGCAGCTCCCCGGACAGGCCGTACGAGCAGTACTTC
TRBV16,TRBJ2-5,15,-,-,CASSQSSKGGETQYF,TGTGCCAGCAGCCAATCCTCGAAGGGAGGCGAGACCCAGTACTTC
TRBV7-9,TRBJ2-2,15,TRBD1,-,CASSLEQGAAGELFF,TGTGCCAGCAGCTTAGAACAGGGGGCCGCCGGGGAGCTGTTTTTT
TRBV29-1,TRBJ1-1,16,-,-,CNHPRTARFKDTEAFF,TGCAACCACCCCCGGACAGCGAGGTTTAAGGACACTGAAGCTTTCTTT
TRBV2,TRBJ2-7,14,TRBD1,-,CASKSGTASYEQYF,TGTGCCAGCAAGTCCGGGACAGCTTCCTACGAGCAGTACTTC